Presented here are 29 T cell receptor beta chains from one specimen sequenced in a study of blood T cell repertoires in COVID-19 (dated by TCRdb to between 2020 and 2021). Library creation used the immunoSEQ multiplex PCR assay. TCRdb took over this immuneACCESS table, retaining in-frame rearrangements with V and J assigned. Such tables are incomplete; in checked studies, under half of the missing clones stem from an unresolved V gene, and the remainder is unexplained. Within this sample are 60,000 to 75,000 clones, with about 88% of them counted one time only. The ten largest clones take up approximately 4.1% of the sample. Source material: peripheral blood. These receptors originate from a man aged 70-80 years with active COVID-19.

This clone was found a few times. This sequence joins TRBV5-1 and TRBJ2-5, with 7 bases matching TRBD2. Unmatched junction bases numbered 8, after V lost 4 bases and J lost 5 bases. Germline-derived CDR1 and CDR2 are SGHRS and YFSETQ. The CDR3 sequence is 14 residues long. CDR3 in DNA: TGCGCCAGCAGCCAAGGGACTATAGGGGAGACCCAGTACTTC. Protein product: CASSQGTIGETQYF. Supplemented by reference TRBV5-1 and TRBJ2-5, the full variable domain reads KAGVTQTPRYLIKTRGQQVTLSCSPISGHRSVSWYQQTPGQGLQFLFEYFSETQRNKGNFPGRFSGRQFSNSRSEMNVSTLELGDSALYLCASSQGTIGETQYFGPGTRLLVL.

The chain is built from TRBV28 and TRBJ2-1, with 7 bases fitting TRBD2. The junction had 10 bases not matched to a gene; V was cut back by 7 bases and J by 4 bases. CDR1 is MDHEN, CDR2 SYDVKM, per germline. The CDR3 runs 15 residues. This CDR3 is CASNRSPSGYNEQFF. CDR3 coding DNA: TGTGCCAGCAACCGCTCCCCTAGCGGATACAATGAGCAGTTCTTC. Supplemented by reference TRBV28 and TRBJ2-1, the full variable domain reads DVKVTQSSRYLVKRTGEKVFLECVQDMDHENMFWYRQDPGLGLRLIYFSYDVKMKEKGDIPEGYSVSREKKERFSLILESASTNQTSMYLCASNRSPSGYNEQFFGPGTRLTVL.

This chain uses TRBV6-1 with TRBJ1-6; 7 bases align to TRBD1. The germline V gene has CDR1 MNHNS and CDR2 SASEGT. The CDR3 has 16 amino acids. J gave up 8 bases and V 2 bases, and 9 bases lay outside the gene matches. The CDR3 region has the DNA TGTGCCAGCAGTGAATGGGGGGCCAGGGGGGATTCACCCCTCCACTTT. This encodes CASSEWGARGDSPLHF.

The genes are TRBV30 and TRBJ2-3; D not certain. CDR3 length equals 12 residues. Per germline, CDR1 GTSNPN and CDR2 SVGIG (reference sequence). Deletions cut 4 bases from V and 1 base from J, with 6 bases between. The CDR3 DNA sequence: TGTGCCTGGACCCCAGGCACAGATACGCAGTATTTT. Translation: CAWTPGTDTQYF.

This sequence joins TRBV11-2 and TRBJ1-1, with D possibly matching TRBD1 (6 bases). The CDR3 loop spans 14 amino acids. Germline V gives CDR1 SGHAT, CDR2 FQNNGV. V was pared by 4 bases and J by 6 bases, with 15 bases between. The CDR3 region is CASSSDSSISEAFF. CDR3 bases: TGTGCCAGCAGCTCGGACAGTAGTATTTCTGAAGCTTTCTTT.

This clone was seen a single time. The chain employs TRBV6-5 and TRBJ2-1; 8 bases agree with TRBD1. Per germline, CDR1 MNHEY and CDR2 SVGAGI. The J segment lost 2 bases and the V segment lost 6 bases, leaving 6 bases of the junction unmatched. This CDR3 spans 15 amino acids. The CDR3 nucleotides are TGTGCCAGCAGACCCACAGGGGGACCCTACAATGAGCAGTTCTTC. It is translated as CASRPTGGPYNEQFF.

The DNA for the CDR3 is TGTGCCATCAGTGAACAGGACAGGGGGGCATCCTACGAGCAGTACTTC. Its protein product is CAISEQDRGASYEQYF. The chain carries TRBV10-3 and TRBJ2-7; TRBD1 matches at 10 bases. CDR1 is ENHRY and CDR2 is SYGVKD in the germline V gene. The CDR3 is 16 amino acids. The ends lost 3 bases at V and 1 base at J; junction bases unmatched: 6.

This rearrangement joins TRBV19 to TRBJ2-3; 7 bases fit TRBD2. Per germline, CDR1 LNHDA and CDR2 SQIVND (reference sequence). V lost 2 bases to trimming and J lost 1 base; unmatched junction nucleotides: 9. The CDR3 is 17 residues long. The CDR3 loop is CASSIRGGRLRTDTQYF. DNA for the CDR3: TGTGCCAGTAGTATACGAGGCGGGAGATTACGCACAGATACGCAGTATTTT.

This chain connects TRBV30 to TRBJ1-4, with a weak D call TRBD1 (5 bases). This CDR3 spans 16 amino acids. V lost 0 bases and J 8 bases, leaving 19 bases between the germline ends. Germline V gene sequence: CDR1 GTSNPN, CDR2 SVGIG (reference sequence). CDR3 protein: CAWSVRQTASREKLFF. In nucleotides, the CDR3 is TGTGCCTGGAGTGTACGGCAGACAGCAAGTCGCGAAAAACTGTTTTTT.

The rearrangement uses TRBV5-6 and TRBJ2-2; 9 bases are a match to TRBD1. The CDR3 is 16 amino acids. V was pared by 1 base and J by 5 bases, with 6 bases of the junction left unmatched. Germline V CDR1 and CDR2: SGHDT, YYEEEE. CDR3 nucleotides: TGTGCCAGCAGCTTGTTCGGACAGGGGCGGACCGGGGAGCTGTTTTTT. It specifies CASSLFGQGRTGELFF.

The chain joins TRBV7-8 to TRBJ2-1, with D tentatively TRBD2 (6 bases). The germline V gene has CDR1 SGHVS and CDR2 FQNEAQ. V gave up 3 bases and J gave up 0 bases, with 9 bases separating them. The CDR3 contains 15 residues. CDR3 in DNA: TGTGCCAGCAGCTTGGCGGGGAGCTCCTACAATGAGCAGTTCTTC. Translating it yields CASSLAGSSYNEQFF.

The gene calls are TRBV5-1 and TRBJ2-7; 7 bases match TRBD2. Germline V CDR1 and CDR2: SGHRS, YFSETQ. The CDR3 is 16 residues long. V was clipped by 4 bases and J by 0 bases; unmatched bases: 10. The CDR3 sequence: CASSPDGGMSSYEQYF. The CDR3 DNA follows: TGCGCCAGCAGCCCGGACGGGGGGATGAGCTCCTACGAGCAGTACTTC.

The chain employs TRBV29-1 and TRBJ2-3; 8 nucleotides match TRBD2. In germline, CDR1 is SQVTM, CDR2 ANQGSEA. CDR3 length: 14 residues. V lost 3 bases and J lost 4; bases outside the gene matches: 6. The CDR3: CSVEFSGGADTQYF. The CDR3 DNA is TGCAGCGTTGAGTTTTCGGGAGGGGCAGATACGCAGTATTTT.

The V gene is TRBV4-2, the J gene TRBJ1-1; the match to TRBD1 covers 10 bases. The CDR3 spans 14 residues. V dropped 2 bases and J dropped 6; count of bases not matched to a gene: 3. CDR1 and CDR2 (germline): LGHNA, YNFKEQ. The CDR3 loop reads CASSQPGQGAEAFF. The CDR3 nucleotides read TGTGCCAGCAGCCAACCCGGACAGGGGGCTGAAGCTTTCTTT.

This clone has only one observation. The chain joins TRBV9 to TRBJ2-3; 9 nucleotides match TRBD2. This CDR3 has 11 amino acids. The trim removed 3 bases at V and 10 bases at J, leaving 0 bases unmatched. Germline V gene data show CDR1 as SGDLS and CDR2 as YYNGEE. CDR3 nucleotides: TGTGCCAGCAGCGCTAGCGGGGCGCAGTATTTT. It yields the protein CASSASGAQYF.

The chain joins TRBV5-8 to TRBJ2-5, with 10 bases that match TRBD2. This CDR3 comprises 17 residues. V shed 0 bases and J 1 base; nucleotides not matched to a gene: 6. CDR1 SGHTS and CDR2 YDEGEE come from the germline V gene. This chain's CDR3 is CASSLGTSGALQETQYF. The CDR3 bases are TGTGCCAGCAGCTTGGGGACTAGCGGAGCCCTCCAAGAGACCCAGTACTTC. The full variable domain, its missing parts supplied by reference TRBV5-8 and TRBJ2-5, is EAGVTQSPTHLIKTRGQQATLRCSPISGHTSVYWYQQALGLGLQFLLWYDEGEERNRGNFPPRFSGRQFPNYSSELNVNALELEDSALYLCASSLGTSGALQETQYFGPGTRLLVL.

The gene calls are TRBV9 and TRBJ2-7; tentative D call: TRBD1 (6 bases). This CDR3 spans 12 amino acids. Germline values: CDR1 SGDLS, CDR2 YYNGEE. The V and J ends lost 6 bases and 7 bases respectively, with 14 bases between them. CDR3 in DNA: TGTGCCAGCACCCTCAGGGGTGGAGAGCAGTACTTC. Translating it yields CASTLRGGEQYF. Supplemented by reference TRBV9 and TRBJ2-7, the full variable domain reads DSGVTQTPKHLITATGQRVTLRCSPRSGDLSVYWYQQSLDQGLQFLIQYYNGEERAKGNILERFSAQQFPDLHSELNLSSLELGDSALYFCASTLRGGEQYFGPGTRLTVT.

DNA for the CDR3: TGTGCCAGCAGTGCCCCCAGCTCTGGGGCCAACGTCCTGACTTTC. Its protein is CASSAPSSGANVLTF. The chain is built from TRBV6-4 and TRBJ2-6; D is uncertain. Trimming removed 4 bases at V and 0 bases at J, with 7 bases between. Per germline, CDR1 MRHNA and CDR2 SNTAGT. The CDR3 is 15 amino acids.

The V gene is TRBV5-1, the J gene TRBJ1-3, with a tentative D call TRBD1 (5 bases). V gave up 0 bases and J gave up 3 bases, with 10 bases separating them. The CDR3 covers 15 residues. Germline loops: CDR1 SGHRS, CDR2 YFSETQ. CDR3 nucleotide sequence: TGCGCCAGCAGCTTGGCTCCCGGGGGTGGAAACACCATATATTTT. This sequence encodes CASSLAPGGGNTIYF.

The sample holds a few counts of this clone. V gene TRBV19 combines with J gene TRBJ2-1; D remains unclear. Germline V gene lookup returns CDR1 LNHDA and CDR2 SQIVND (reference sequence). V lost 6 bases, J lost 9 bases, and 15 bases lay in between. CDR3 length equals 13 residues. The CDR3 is CASSTALRGEQFF. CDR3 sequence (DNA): TGTGCCAGTAGCACAGCTCTGCGTGGTGAGCAGTTCTTC. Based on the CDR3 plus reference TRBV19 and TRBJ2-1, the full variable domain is DGGITQSPKYLFRKEGQNVTLSCEQNLNHDAMYWYRQDPGQGLRLIYYSQIVNDFQKGDIAEGYSVSREKKESFPLTVTSAQKNPTAFYLCASSTALRGEQFFGPGTRLTVL.

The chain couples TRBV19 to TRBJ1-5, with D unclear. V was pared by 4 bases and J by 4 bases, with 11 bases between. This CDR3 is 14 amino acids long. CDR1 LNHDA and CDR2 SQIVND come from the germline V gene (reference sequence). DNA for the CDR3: TGTGCCAGTAGTACGCAGGTCTCGAATCAGCCCCAGCATTTT. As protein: CASSTQVSNQPQHF.

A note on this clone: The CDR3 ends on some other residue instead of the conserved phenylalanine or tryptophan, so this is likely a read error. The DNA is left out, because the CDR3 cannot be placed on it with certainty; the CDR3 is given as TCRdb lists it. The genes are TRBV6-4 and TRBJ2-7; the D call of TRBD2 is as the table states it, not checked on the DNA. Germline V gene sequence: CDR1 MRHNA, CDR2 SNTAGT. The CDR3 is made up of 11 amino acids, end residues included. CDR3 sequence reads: CASSDSSRLGC.

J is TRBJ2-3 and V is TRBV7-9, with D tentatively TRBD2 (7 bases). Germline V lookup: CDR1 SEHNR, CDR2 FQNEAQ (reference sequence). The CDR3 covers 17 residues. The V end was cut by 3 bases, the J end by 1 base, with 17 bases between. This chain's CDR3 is CASSFAGAGVGTDTQYF. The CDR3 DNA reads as TGTGCCAGCAGCTTTGCGGGGGCGGGTGTCGGCACAGATACGCAGTATTTT. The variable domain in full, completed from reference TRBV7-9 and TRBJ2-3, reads DTGVSQNPRHKITKRGQNVTFRCDPISEHNRLYWYRQTLGQGPEFLTYFQNEAQLEKSRLLSDRFSAERPKGSFSTLEIQRTEQGDSAMYLCASSFAGAGVGTDTQYFGPGTRLTVL.

Here the CDR3 reads CASSASTASSTDTQYF. Here the CDR3 DNA reads TGTGCCAGCAGTGCCTCCACAGCCTCTAGCACAGATACGCAGTATTTT. The rearrangement links TRBV2 to TRBJ2-3; D not certain. Trimming shortened V by 4 bases and J by 0 bases, and 14 bases separated the two germline ends. The CDR3 extends over 16 amino acids. CDR1 is SNHLY, CDR2 FYNNEI, per germline.

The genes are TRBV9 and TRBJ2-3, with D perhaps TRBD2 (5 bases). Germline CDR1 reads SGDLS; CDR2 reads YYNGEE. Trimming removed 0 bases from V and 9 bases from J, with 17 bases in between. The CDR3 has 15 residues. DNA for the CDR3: TGTGCCAGCAGCGTAGAAGTCTTGATCACGGGGACGCAGTATTTT. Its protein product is CASSVEVLITGTQYF.

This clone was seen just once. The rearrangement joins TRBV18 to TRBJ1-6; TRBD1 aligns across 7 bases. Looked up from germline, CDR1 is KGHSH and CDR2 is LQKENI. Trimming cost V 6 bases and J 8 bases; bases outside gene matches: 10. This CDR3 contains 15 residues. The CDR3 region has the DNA TGTGCCAGCTCCCAGACAGGGTCCACTGATTCACCCCTCCACTTT. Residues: CASSQTGSTDSPLHF.

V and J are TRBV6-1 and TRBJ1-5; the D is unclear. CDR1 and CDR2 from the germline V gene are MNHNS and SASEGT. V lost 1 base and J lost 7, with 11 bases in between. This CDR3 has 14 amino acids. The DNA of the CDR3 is TGTGCCAGCAGTGAAGGGGGTAGCGCGCAGCCCCAGCATTTT. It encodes CASSEGGSAQPQHF.

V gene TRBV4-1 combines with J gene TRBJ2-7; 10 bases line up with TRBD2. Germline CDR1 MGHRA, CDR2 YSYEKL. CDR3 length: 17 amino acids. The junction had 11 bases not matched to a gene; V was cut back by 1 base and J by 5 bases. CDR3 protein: CASSQGRASGSWDEQYF. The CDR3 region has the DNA TGCGCCAGCAGCCAAGGTAGGGCTAGCGGGAGTTGGGACGAGCAGTACTTC.

The CDR3 region is CASSRLRLVSYNEQFF. The DNA of the CDR3 is TGTGCCAGCAGCCGCTTAAGGCTAGTCTCCTACAATGAGCAGTTCTTC. The rearrangement links TRBV7-2 to TRBJ2-1; no reliable D call. Germline CDR1 SGHTA, CDR2 FQGNSA. Trimming removed 5 bases at V and 0 bases at J, with 14 bases between. This CDR3 region has 16 residues.